Following are 17 T cell receptor beta chains from one sample sequenced in a study of beta chain features in type 1 diabetes. The authors reverse transcribed all of the isolated RNA, so sequencing captured expressed TCRB transcripts. The method was immunoSEQ multiplex PCR; TCRdb's version includes in-frame clones alone and lacks a portion of them. Among hundreds of thousands of clones listed, about 14% were seen once. Material: naive CD4+ T cells from blood. The receptors shown here come from a man aged 18 to 30 in good health.

A few counts support this clone. The V and J genes are TRBV5-4 and TRBJ1-1; the D is unclear. This CDR3 contains 13 residues. Germline CDR1 reads SGHNT; CDR2 reads YYREEE (reference sequence). Trimming stripped 0 bases from V and 8 bases from J, with 11 bases between. The DNA of the CDR3 is TGTGCCAGCAGCTTGGTGACGGGCGAAGAAGCTTTCTTT. Its translation is CASSLVTGEEAFF.

The J gene is TRBJ1-2, the V gene TRBV19; no definite D call. Germline assignment: CDR1 LNHDA and CDR2 SQIVND (reference sequence). The V end lost 2 bases, the J end lost 4 bases, and 11 bases lay between the germline ends. This CDR3 is 14 amino acids long. Here the CDR3 reads CASSIRSDGYGYTF. For the CDR3, the DNA is TGTGCCAGTAGTATAAGGTCTGACGGCTATGGCTACACCTTC.

This clone has a handful of counts. This chain's CDR3 is CASSLDRGREETQYF. CDR3 coding DNA: TGTGCCAGCAGCTTAGACCGGGGGCGCGAAGAGACCCAGTACTTC. The chain joins TRBV7-2 to TRBJ2-5; either TRBD1 or TRBD2 may supply D (6 bases each). Trimming shortened V by 1 base and J by 3 bases, and 12 bases separated the two germline ends. Looked up from germline, CDR1 is SGHTA and CDR2 is FQGNSA. There are 15 residues in the CDR3.

Only a few counts were recorded for this clone. CDR3 amino acids: CASSLYRDGDYGYTF. CDR3 nucleotides: TGTGCCAGCAGCCTATACAGGGATGGGGACTATGGCTACACCTTC. This chain connects TRBV27 to TRBJ1-2; TRBD1 might be the D (6 bases). The CDR3 has 15 residues. The V and J ends lost 6 bases and 3 bases respectively, with 17 bases between them. Looked up from germline, CDR1 is MNHEY and CDR2 is SMNVEV (reference sequence).

The rearrangement uses TRBV5-1 and TRBJ2-7, with a possible D match to TRBD2 (7 bases). This CDR3 has 14 residues. Trimming removed 3 bases from V and 4 bases from J, with 14 bases in between. The germline CDR1 and CDR2 sequences are SGHRS and YFSETQ. CDR3 coding DNA: TGCGCCAGCAGCTCGCGGGGGCCTAGGTACGAGCAGTACTTC. Protein product: CASSSRGPRYEQYF. The full variable domain, its missing parts supplied by reference TRBV5-1 and TRBJ2-7, is KAGVTQTPRYLIKTRGQQVTLSCSPISGHRSVSWYQQTPGQGLQFLFEYFSETQRNKGNFPGRFSGRQFSNSRSEMNVSTLELGDSALYLCASSSRGPRYEQYFGPGTRLTVT.

V and J are TRBV6-6 and TRBJ1-2; TRBD1 aligns across 11 bases. The CDR3 length is 14 residues. V shed 6 bases, J shed 2 bases, and the junction held 2 bases outside the gene matches. Looked up from germline, CDR1 is MNHNY and CDR2 is SVGAGI (reference sequence). The CDR3: CASSGTGGNYGYTF. CDR3 nucleotides: TGTGCCAGCAGCGGGACAGGGGGAAACTATGGCTACACCTTC.

The CDR3: CASSPPEKETQYF. As DNA, the CDR3 is TGTGCCAGCTCACCACCGGAAAAAGAGACCCAGTACTTC. The J gene is TRBJ2-5, the V gene TRBV18; no reliable D call. The CDR3 extends over 13 amino acids. V was pared by 0 bases and J by 3 bases, with 5 bases between. The germline V gene encodes CDR1 KGHSH and CDR2 LQKENI.

There are a few counts of this clone. This chain uses TRBV6-6 with TRBJ2-5; no clear D. Per germline, CDR1 MNHNY and CDR2 SVGAGI (reference sequence). Trimming shortened V by 7 bases and J by 5 bases, and 14 bases separated the two germline ends. CDR3 length: 13 amino acids. The CDR3 coding sequence is TGTGCCAGCACCGAGCCGCCCGTTGAGACCCAGTACTTC. Amino acids: CASTEPPVETQYF.

The chain carries TRBV7-9 and TRBJ1-3; the match to TRBD1 covers 7 bases. Germline trimming cut 6 bases from V and 0 bases from J; bases unmatched to any gene: 11. CDR1 is SEHNR, CDR2 FQNEAQ, per germline (reference sequence). This CDR3 is built from 17 residues. The CDR3 region has the DNA TGTGCCAGCAGTTATCGGACAGGTTCCGTCTCTGGAAACACCATATATTTT. It specifies CASSYRTGSVSGNTIYF.

This rearrangement joins TRBV5-1 to TRBJ2-6; D gene ambiguous. Germline CDR1 reads SGHRS; CDR2 reads YFSETQ. V gave up 6 bases and J gave up 0 bases, with 10 bases separating them. CDR3 length equals 15 residues. CDR3 sequence (DNA): TGCGCCAGCACCTTACACGGCTCTGGGGCCAACGTCCTGACTTTC. Translated, it gives CASTLHGSGANVLTF.

This clone was detected a few times. The chain is built from TRBV25-1 and TRBJ2-7; unclear D gene. V lost 6 bases and J 6 bases, leaving 9 bases between the germline ends. CDR1 is MGHDK and CDR2 is SYGVNS in the germline V gene. The CDR3 is 11 amino acids. The chain's CDR3 is CASRGFVEQYF. In DNA form, the CDR3 reads TGTGCCAGCAGGGGATTTGTCGAGCAGTACTTC.

This clone has just a few counts. The chain uses TRBV27 and TRBJ1-6; 8 nucleotides agree with TRBD1. Germline V gene sequence: CDR1 MNHEY, CDR2 SMNVEV (reference sequence). This CDR3 has 14 amino acids. V lost 6 bases to trimming and J lost 11 bases; unmatched junction nucleotides: 9. The CDR3 bases are TGTGCCAGCAGCCAGGACAGGGTTCTACCACCCCTCCACTTT. Translation gives CASSQDRVLPPLHF.

For the CDR3, the DNA is TGTGCCAGCAGCCCCGCGACTCTCTACGAGCAGTACTTC. This translates into CASSPATLYEQYF. V usage is TRBV7-3 and J usage is TRBJ2-7; D is uncertain. V lost 5 bases and J lost 3, with 11 bases in between. The CDR3 has 13 amino acids. The germline V gene encodes CDR1 SGHTA and CDR2 FQGTGA.

The chain has TRBV2 and TRBJ2-5; D assignment may be TRBD1 or TRBD2 (6 bases each). The CDR3 is made up of 14 amino acids. With 7 bases removed from V and 2 bases from J, the gap between germline ends came to 14 bases. Germline CDR1 reads SNHLY; CDR2 reads FYNNEI. The CDR3 spells CASKRGGRQETQYF. The CDR3, as DNA: TGTGCCAGCAAGCGTGGGGGGCGACAAGAGACCCAGTACTTC. Drawing the rest from reference TRBV2 and TRBJ2-5, the complete variable domain is EPEVTQTPSHQVTQMGQEVILRCVPISNHLYFYWYRQILGQKVEFLVSFYNNEISEKSEIFDDQFSVERPDGSNFTLKIRSTKLEDSAMYFCASKRGGRQETQYFGPGTRLLVL.

The chain links TRBV29-1 to TRBJ2-1; D is unresolved. There are 14 residues in the CDR3. From germline, CDR1 is SQVTM and CDR2 ANQGSEA. V lost 3 bases to trimming and J lost 4 bases, with 13 bases between them. CDR3 in DNA: TGCAGCGTTGAGCCCAACCGGGCTTACAATGAGCAGTTCTTC. The encoded protein is CSVEPNRAYNEQFF.

Here the CDR3 reads CASSLSRDRGETQYF. CDR3 sequence (DNA): TGCGCCAGCAGCTTGAGCCGGGACAGGGGGGAGACCCAGTACTTC. This sequence joins TRBV5-1 and TRBJ2-5, with 11 nucleotides matching TRBD1. Germline CDR1 and CDR2: SGHRS and YFSETQ. V was pared by 1 base and J by 5 bases, with 4 bases of the junction left unmatched. The length of the CDR3 is 15 residues.

This chain joins TRBV7-2 and TRBJ1-2; D might be TRBD1 (5 bases). The V end was cut by 1 base, the J end by 5 bases, with 11 bases between. The germline CDR1 and CDR2 sequences are SGHTA and FQGNSA. This CDR3 spans 14 amino acids. The CDR3 reads CASSLGGRQYGYTF. CDR3 nucleotides: TGTGCCAGCAGCTTAGGCGGGAGACAGTATGGCTACACCTTC.